This TCR beta chain was observed in a study of CD8+ T cells in alopecia areata. Whole-study context: Among treated patients, oral tofacitinib was administered at 5 to 10 mg twice daily. Tofacitinib ran 6 to 18 months, followed by 6 months off drug.

Investigators isolated RNA and reverse transcribed it into cDNA to act as the sequencing template. Generated by immunoSEQ multiplex PCR, the TCRdb table keeps only in-frame clones and is missing some. The table records about 74,000 clones, approximately 28% of them present only once. As regards this clone: Its antigen is unknown.

Findings of the study overall: Scalp clonality and expanded CD8+ clones among the top 100 showed significant decreases with tofacitinib.

The treatment is: oral pan-JAK inhibitor, 5-10 mg twice daily. The CDR3 is 13 amino acids. Trimming removed 2 bases from V and 5 bases from J; junction bases left unmatched: 0. The germline V gene encodes CDR1 MNHEY and CDR2 SMNVEV (reference sequence). This sample comprised CD8+ T cells sorted from blood, obtained at week 4, from a patient treated with tofacitinib. The chain recombines TRBV27 with TRBJ2-1; TRBD2 matches 7 bases. The receptor comes from a human donor with alopecia areata. The CDR3 region has the DNA TGTGCCAGCAGTTTAAGCGGGAACAATGAGCAGTTCTTC. Translated, it gives CASSLSGNNEQFF.